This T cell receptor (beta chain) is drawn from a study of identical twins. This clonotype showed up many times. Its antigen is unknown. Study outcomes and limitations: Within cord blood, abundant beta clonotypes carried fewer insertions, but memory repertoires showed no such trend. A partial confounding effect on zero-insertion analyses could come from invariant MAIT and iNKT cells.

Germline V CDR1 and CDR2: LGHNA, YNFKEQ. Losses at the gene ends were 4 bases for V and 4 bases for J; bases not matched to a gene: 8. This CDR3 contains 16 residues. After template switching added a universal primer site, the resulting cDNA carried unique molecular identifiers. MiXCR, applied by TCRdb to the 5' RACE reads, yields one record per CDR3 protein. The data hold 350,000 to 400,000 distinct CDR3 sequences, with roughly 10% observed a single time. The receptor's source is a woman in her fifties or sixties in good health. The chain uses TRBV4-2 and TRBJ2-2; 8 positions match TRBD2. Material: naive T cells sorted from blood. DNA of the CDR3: TGTGCCAGCAGCCGGTCTAGCGGGCCGAGCACCGGGGAGCTGTTTTTT. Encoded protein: CASSRSSGPSTGELFF.